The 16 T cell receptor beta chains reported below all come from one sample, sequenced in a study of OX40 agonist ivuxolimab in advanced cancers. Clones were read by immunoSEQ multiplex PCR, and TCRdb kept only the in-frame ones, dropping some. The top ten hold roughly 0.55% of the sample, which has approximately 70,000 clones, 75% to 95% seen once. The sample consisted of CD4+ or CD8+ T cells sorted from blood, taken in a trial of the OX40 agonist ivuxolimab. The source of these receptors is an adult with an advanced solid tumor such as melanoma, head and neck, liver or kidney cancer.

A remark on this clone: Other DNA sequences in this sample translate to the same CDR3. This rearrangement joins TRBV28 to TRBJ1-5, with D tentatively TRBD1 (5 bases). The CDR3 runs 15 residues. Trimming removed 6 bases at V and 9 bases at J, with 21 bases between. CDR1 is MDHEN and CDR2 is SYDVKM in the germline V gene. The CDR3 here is CASSLGVVPRGPQHF. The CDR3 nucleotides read TGTGCCAGCAGCTTGGGGGTCGTGCCCCGGGGGCCCCAGCATTTT.

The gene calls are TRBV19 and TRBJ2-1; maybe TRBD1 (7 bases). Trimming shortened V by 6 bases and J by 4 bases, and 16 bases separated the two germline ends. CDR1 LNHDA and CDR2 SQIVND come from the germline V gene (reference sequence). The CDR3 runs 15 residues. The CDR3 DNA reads TGTGCCAGTAGACCGCAGGGGGGATCTTACAATGAGCAGTTCTTC. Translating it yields CASRPQGGSYNEQFF.

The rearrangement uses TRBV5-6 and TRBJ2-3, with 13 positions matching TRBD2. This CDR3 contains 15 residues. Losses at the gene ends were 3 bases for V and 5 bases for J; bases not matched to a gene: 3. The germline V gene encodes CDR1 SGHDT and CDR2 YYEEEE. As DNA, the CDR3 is TGTGCCAGCAGCTCCACTAGCGGGAGGGGAGATACGCAGTATTTT. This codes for CASSSTSGRGDTQYF.

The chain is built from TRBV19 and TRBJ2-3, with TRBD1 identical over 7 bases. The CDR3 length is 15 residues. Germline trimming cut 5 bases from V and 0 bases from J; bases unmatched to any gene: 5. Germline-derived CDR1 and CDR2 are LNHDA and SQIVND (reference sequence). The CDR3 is CASSVQGTSTDTQYF. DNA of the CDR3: TGTGCCAGTAGTGTACAGGGGACGAGCACAGATACGCAGTATTTT. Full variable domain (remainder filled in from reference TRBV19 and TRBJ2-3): DGGITQSPKYLFRKEGQNVTLSCEQNLNHDAMYWYRQDPGQGLRLIYYSQIVNDFQKGDIAEGYSVSREKKESFPLTVTSAQKNPTAFYLCASSVQGTSTDTQYFGPGTRLTVL.

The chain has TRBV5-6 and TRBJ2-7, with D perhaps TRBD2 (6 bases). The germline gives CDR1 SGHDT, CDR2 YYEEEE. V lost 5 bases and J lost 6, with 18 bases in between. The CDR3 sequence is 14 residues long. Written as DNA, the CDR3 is TGTGCCAGCAGTAGGTGGGAGGCCCCTCTCGAGCAGTACTTC. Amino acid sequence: CASSRWEAPLEQYF.

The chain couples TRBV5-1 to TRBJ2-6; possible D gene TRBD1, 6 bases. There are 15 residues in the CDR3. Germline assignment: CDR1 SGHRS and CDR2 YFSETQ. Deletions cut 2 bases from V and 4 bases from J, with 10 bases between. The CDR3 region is CASSLGGVGANVLTF. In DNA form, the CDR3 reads TGCGCCAGCAGCTTAGGGGGAGTGGGGGCCAACGTCCTGACTTTC.

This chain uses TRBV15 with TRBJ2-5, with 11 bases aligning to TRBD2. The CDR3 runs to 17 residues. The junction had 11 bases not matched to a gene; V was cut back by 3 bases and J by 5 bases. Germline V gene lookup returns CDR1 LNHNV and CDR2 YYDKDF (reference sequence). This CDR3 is CATSRGSTSGRGETQYF. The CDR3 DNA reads TGTGCCACCAGCAGGGGAAGTACTAGCGGGAGAGGGGAGACCCAGTACTTC. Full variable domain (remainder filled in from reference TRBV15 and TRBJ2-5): DAMVIQNPRYQVTQFGKPVTLSCSQTLNHNVMYWYQQKSSQAPKLLFHYYDKDFNNEADTPDNFQSRRPNTSFCFLDIRSPGLGDTAMYLCATSRGSTSGRGETQYFGPGTRLLVL.

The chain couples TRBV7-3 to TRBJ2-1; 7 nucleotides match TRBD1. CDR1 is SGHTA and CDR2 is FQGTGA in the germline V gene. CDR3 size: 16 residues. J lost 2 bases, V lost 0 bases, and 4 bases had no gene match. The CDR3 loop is CASSLTGTAPYNEQFF. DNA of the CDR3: TGTGCCAGCAGCTTAACCGGGACAGCTCCCTACAATGAGCAGTTCTTC.

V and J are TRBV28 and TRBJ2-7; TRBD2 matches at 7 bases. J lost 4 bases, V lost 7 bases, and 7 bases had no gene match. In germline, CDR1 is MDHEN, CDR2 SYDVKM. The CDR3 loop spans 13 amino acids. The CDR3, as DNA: TGTGCCAGCACCGGGGCGGGAGAATACGAGCAGTACTTC. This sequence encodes CASTGAGEYEQYF.

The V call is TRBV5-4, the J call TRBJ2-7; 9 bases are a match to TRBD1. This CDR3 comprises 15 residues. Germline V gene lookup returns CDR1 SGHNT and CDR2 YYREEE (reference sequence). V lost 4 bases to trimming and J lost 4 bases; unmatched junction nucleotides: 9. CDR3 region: CASSRIAGQGYEQYF. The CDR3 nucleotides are TGTGCCAGCAGCCGAATAGCCGGACAGGGGTACGAGCAGTACTTC.

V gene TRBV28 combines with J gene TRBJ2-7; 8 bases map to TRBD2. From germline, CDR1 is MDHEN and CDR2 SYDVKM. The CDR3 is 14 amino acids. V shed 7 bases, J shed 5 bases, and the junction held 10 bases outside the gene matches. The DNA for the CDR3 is TGTGCCAGCACGGTCAGCGGGGGTTGGGACGAGCAGTACTTC. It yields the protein CASTVSGGWDEQYF.

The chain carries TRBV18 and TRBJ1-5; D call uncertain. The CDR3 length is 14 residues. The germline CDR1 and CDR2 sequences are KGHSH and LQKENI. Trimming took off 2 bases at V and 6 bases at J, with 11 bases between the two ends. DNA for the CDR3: TGTGCCAGCTCACCAGGAGGGAATGGTCAGCCCCAGCATTTT. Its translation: CASSPGGNGQPQHF.

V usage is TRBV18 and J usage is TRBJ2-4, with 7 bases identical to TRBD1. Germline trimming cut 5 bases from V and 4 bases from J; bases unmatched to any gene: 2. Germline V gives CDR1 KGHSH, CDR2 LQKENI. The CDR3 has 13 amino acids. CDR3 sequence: CASSTGQKNIQYF. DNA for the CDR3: TGTGCCAGCTCAACGGGACAGAAAAACATTCAGTACTTC.

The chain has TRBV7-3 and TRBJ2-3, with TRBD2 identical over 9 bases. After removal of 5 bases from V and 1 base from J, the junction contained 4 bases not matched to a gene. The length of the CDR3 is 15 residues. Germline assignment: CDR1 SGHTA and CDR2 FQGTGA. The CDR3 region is CASSNRGGGTDTQYF. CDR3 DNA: TGTGCCAGCAGCAATCGCGGGGGGGGCACAGATACGCAGTATTTT.

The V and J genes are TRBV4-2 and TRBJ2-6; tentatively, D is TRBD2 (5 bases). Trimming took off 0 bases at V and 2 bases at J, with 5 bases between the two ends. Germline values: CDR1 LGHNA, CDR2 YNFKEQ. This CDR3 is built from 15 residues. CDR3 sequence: CASSQDGAGANVLTF. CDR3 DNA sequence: TGTGCCAGCAGCCAAGACGGGGCTGGGGCCAACGTCCTGACTTTC.

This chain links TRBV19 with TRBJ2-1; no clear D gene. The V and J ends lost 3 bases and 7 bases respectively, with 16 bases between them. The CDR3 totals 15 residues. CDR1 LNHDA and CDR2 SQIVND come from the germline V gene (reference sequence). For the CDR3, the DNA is TGTGCCAGTAGTATGGCCCGAACCCAAATAAATGAGCAGTTCTTC. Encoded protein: CASSMARTQINEQFF. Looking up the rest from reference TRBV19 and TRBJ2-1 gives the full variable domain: DGGITQSPKYLFRKEGQNVTLSCEQNLNHDAMYWYRQDPGQGLRLIYYSQIVNDFQKGDIAEGYSVSREKKESFPLTVTSAQKNPTAFYLCASSMARTQINEQFFGPGTRLTVL.